This T cell receptor (beta chain) appears in the sequencing data of a study of read filtering for tumor transcriptome and immune sequencing. Notes on the study in general: Approximately 82% of IR-seq clonotypes had one read, totaling about 3.5% of reads; RNA-seq: about 70% and 40%. Even smaller IR-seq throughput identified most shared clonotypes. IR-seq and RNA-seq agreed better without single-read clonotypes.

Every patient had bone marrow sampled while the disease was active. This clonotype was picked up many times. Its antigen is not known. The library was built from around 400 ng RNA with molecular barcoded adaptors for alpha/delta and beta/gamma chains. TCRdb re-derived calls from the reads in MiXCR, one entry per CDR3 protein. The sample shows about 130,000 distinct CDR3 sequences, roughly 13% of them seen only once. The CDR3 has 15 residues. CDR1 and CDR2 from the germline V gene are DFQATT and SNEGSKA (reference sequence). With 5 bases clipped from V and 4 bases from J, the junction kept 9 bases outside the gene matches.

The rearrangement joins TRBV20-1 to TRBJ1-1; TRBD1 matches 11 bases. This sequence originates from a donor over 35 with multiple myeloma. Sequencing was done on a sample of a population of CD138-negative cells sorted from bone marrow. The chain's CDR3 is CSAGQGARISTEAFF. The CDR3 nucleotides are TGCAGTGCTGGACAGGGGGCGAGGATTAGCACTGAAGCTTTCTTT.